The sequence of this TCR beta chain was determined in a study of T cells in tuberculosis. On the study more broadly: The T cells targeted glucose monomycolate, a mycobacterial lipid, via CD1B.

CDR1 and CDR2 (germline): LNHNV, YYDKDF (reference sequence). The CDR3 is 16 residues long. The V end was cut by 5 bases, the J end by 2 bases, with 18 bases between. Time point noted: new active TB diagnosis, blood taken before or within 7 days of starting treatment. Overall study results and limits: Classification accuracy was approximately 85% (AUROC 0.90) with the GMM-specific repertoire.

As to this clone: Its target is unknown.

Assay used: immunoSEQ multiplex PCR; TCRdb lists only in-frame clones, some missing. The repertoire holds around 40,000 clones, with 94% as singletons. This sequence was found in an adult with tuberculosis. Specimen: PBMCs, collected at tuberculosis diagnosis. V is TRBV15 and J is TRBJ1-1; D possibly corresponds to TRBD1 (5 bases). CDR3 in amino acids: CATSGHFTARNTEAFF. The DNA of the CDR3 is TGTGCCACCAGCGGACACTTTACAGCTAGAAACACTGAAGCTTTCTTT. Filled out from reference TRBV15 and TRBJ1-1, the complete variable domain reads DAMVIQNPRYQVTQFGKPVTLSCSQTLNHNVMYWYQQKSSQAPKLLFHYYDKDFNNEADTPDNFQSRRPNTSFCFLDIRSPGLGDTAMYLCATSGHFTARNTEAFFGQGTRLTVV.